The 19 T cell receptor beta chains listed next were all sequenced from one sample in a study of tissue T cells after allogeneic stem cell transplantation. TCRdb's copy holds only in-frame clones and misses some; the assay was immunoSEQ multiplex PCR. Of 1,500 to 2,000 clones in the sample, around half were seen once. The sample's time point: mouse harvest day 14 after allogeneic transplant. Tail vein injection delivered 10^7 T-cell-depleted bone marrow cells and 10^6 splenic CD5+ T cells. Material: gut tissue. All receptors come from a female BALB/c mouse given C57BL/6 T cells with graft-versus-host disease after an allogeneic hematopoietic cell transplant.

This clone was observed a few times. Gene labels here are mouse ones. The CDR3 end is not reached by the read, which stops 1 residue before it; the germline J gene fills it in. The genes are TRBV13-1 and TRBJ2-3; D ambiguous. This CDR3 comprises 13 residues. Looked up from germline, CDR1 is NSHNY and CDR2 is SYGAGN. Trimming took 2 bases from V and 0 from J, leaving 4 bases between them. CDR3 sequence: CASSEGSAETLYF. The sequenced part of the CDR3 DNA is TGTGCCAGCAGTGAGGGCAGTGCAGAAACGCTGTAT.

About this clone: Gene labels here are mouse ones. The CDR3 goes on 1 residue after the read ends, and that part is filled in from the germline J gene. The chain joins TRBV15 to TRBJ2-7, with 8 nucleotides matching TRBD2. V shed 1 base and J 3 bases; nucleotides not matched to a gene: 2. This CDR3 spans 14 amino acids. Germline lookup yields CDR1 SGHND and CDR2 FRSKSL. The CDR3 loop reads CASSLGDWNYEQYF. The covered CDR3 bases are TGTGCCAGCAGTTTAGGGGACTGGAACTATGAACAGTAC.

As for this clone: Any gene name here is a mouse gene name. The read gets to within 1 residue of the CDR3 end, and the germline J gene fills in the rest. The V call is TRBV15, the J call TRBJ2-4; 8 bases map to TRBD2. CDR1 SGHND and CDR2 FRSKSL come from the germline V gene. The V and J ends lost 5 bases and 6 bases, in that order; junction bases with no gene match: 4. The CDR3 consists of 13 residues. CDR3 in amino acids: CASSLGGVNTLYF. The DNA read from the CDR3 is TGTGCCAGCAGTCTGGGGGGTGTGAACACCTTGTAC.

This clone is medium-sized within its sample. Mouse names are used for the genes. The read comes to an end 1 residue before the CDR3 does, leaving the germline J gene to fill in the end. The chain has TRBV29 and TRBJ2-3; tentatively, D is TRBD2 (7 bases). V lost 3 bases and J 2 bases, leaving 9 bases between the germline ends. Germline assignment: CDR1 MSHET and CDR2 SYDVDS. The CDR3 consists of 14 residues. The CDR3 DNA, read in part, is TGTGCTAGCAGTTTTGGGGGGCTTGCAGAAACGCTGTAT. It encodes CASSFGGLAETLY. The whole CDR3 reads CASSFGGLAETLYF.

Concerning this clone: Mouse gene names and germline throughout. The CDR3 is cut off 1 residue early in the read; its end comes from the germline J gene. The chain uses TRBV12-1 and TRBJ2-7, with 8 nucleotides matching TRBD1. CDR3 length: 13 residues. V shed 1 base, J shed 4 bases, and the junction held 2 bases outside the gene matches. CDR1 is SGHSN and CDR2 is HYEKVE in the germline V gene. The CDR3 bases that were read are TGTGCCAGCTCTCTAAACAGGGGGTATGAACAGTAC. This sequence encodes CASSLNRGYEQY. The entire CDR3 is CASSLNRGYEQYF.

Worth noting for this clone: Gene names are mouse gene names. The read comes to an end 1 residue before the CDR3 does, leaving the germline J gene to fill in the end. The chain employs TRBV2 and TRBJ2-7; D remains ambiguous. Deletions cut 0 bases from V and 4 bases from J, with 7 bases between. The germline gives CDR1 LGHNA, CDR2 YSYQKL. This CDR3 contains 13 residues. CDR3 region: CASSQDSVYEQYF. The part of the CDR3 DNA that was read is TGTGCCAGCAGCCAAGATTCTGTTTATGAACAGTAC.

This clone was counted a few times. Gene and germline names: mouse. Sequencing ends 1 residue short of the CDR3 end; the germline J gene provides the rest. V and J are TRBV3 and TRBJ1-2, with unresolved D. This CDR3 is built from 13 residues. V lost 4 bases and J 4 bases, leaving 10 bases between the germline ends. The V gene's germline CDR1 is SNHLY and CDR2 FYNGKV (reference sequence). The CDR3 reads CASSSSGSSDYTF. Incomplete CDR3 DNA: TGTGCCAGCAGCTCTTCGGGTAGCTCCGACTACACC.

Comments on this clone: Mouse gene names apply. The sequenced fragment ends 1 residue before the CDR3 boundary, so the rest is inferred from the germline J gene. This chain joins TRBV26 and TRBJ2-3; TRBD1 is a possible D gene (5 bases). V was clipped by 4 bases and J by 5 bases, with 7 bases between them. The CDR3 is made up of 12 amino acids. CDR1 is KGHPV, CDR2 FQNQEV, per germline (reference sequence). The DNA read from the CDR3 is TGTGCCAGCAGTCAGGGGAGAGAAACGCTGTAT. Amino acids: CASSQGRETLY. The whole CDR3 protein reads CASSQGRETLYF.

In its sample, this clone was seen a few times. Gene labels here are mouse ones. The CDR3 end is not reached by the read, which stops 1 residue before it; the germline J gene fills it in. The chain couples TRBV12-1 to TRBJ2-1; 10 bases line up with TRBD2. CDR3 length: 15 residues. The ends lost 0 bases at V and 3 bases at J; junction bases unmatched: 1. Per the germline V gene, CDR1 is SGHSN and CDR2 is HYEKVE. The CDR3 DNA, read in part, is TGTGCCAGCTCTCTCCTGGGGGGGCGCTATGCTGAGCAGTTC. As protein: CASSLLGGRYAEQF. The CDR3, in full, reads CASSLLGGRYAEQFF.

This clone has more than one count but fewer than ten. The genes are named according to mouse. The read ends 1 residue early relative to the CDR3; the germline J gene fills the gap. The chain recombines TRBV12-2 with TRBJ2-1, with D possibly called TRBD1 or TRBD2 (5 bases each). Germline values: CDR1 SGHLS, CDR2 HYDKME. CDR3 length equals 15 residues. The V end was cut by 0 bases, the J end by 0 bases, with 8 bases between. CDR3 in amino acids: CASSLGGANYAEQFF. CDR3 bases read: TGTGCCAGCTCTCTCGGAGGGGCTAACTATGCTGAGCAGTTC.

In the case of this clone: Mouse names are used for the genes. The read falls 1 residue short of the CDR3 end, and the missing part is taken from the germline J gene. The chain carries TRBV5 and TRBJ1-4; 7 bases map to TRBD1. The CDR3 has 17 residues. V was clipped by 0 bases and J by 1 base; unmatched bases: 5. Per germline, CDR1 LGHNA and CDR2 YNLKQL (reference sequence). The sequenced CDR3 bases are TGTGCCAGCAGCCAAGAGACAGGGAGGGGTTCCAACGAAAGATTATTT. Translation gives CASSQETGRGSNERLF. The complete CDR3 sequence is CASSQETGRGSNERLFF.

In the case of this clone: The listed genes are named as in mouse. The read terminates 1 residue ahead of where the CDR3 ends, so the germline J gene completes it. This sequence joins TRBV31 and TRBJ2-2; a weak D match, TRBD2 (7 bases). V dropped 0 bases and J dropped 4 bases, with 12 bases sitting between them. Germline lookup yields CDR1 GKSSPN and CDR2 SITVG. This CDR3 is built from 15 residues. Here the CDR3 reads CAWSLRGAGTGQLYF. CDR3 bases read: TGTGCCTGGAGTCTAAGGGGGGCCGGCACCGGGCAGCTCTAC.

By proportion, this clone is large. Gene names and germline match the mouse. The CDR3 end falls 1 residue outside the read, so it is completed with the germline J gene. This rearrangement joins TRBV29 to TRBJ2-7; 10 bases are shared with TRBD1. Trimming took 5 bases from V and 6 from J; bases not matched to a gene: 4. The germline V gene has CDR1 MSHET and CDR2 SYDVDS. The CDR3 is 13 residues long. The CDR3 here is CASSPGTGVEQYF. The CDR3 DNA, read in part, is TGTGCTAGCAGTCCCGGGACAGGGGTTGAACAGTAC.

Of note for this clone: Genes and germline are mouse. The read terminates 1 residue ahead of where the CDR3 ends, so the germline J gene completes it. The gene calls are TRBV26 and TRBJ2-3; 10 nucleotides agree with TRBD2. CDR1 is KGHPV and CDR2 is FQNQEV in the germline V gene (reference sequence). The CDR3 sequence is 15 residues long. J lost 5 bases, V lost 3 bases, and 5 bases had no gene match. CDR3: CASSLPNWGGETLYF. The part of the CDR3 DNA that was read is TGTGCCAGCAGTCTCCCAAACTGGGGGGGAGAAACGCTGTAT.

This clone is large in the sample. The genes and germline here are from mouse. The CDR3 is cut off 1 residue early in the read; its end comes from the germline J gene. This chain joins TRBV16 and TRBJ2-2; TRBD2 aligns across 13 bases. The germline gives CDR1 SGHSA, CDR2 FRNQAP. V dropped 4 bases and J dropped 4; count of bases not matched to a gene: 0. This CDR3 has 15 residues. This CDR3 reads CASSWDWGGTGQLYF. The DNA read from the CDR3 is TGTGCAAGCAGCTGGGACTGGGGGGGCACCGGGCAGCTCTAC.

This clone has just a few counts. Any gene name here is a mouse gene name. The read ends 1 residue before the CDR3 terminus; that terminus is restored from the germline J gene. This rearrangement joins TRBV26 to TRBJ1-3; TRBD1 agrees at 7 bases. Germline values: CDR1 KGHPV, CDR2 FQNQEV (reference sequence). This CDR3 has 15 residues. The junction had 0 bases not matched to a gene; V was cut back by 0 bases and J by 1 base. Incomplete CDR3 DNA: TGTGCCAGCAGTCTGTCAGGGGGCTCTGGAAATACGCTCTAT. Encoded protein: CASSLSGGSGNTLY. The CDR3 in full is CASSLSGGSGNTLYF.

About this clone: Gene names are mouse gene names. The read stops 1 residue short of the end of the CDR3; the missing end is completed from the germline J gene. V is TRBV4 and J is TRBJ1-1; D call uncertain. CDR1 and CDR2 (germline): LGHDT, YNNKQL (reference sequence). V lost 4 bases to trimming and J lost 3 bases, with 9 bases between them. The length of the CDR3 is 13 residues. CDR3 in amino acids: CASSFLGHTEVFF. Incomplete CDR3 DNA: TGTGCCAGCAGCTTCCTCGGACACACAGAAGTCTTC.

This clone was seen a handful of times. The gene names given are mouse names. The read stops 1 residue short of the end of the CDR3; the missing end is completed from the germline J gene. J is TRBJ1-5 and V is TRBV26; D remains ambiguous. Germline CDR1 reads KGHPV; CDR2 reads FQNQEV (reference sequence). V dropped 4 bases and J dropped 1 base, with 5 bases sitting between them. The CDR3 is 13 amino acids. The CDR3 spells CASSRGNNQAPLF. Partial CDR3 DNA: TGTGCCAGCAGTCGAGGAAACAACCAGGCTCCGCTT.

Details on this clone: Mouse germline and gene names are used. The CDR3 extends 1 residue past the end of the read, so its final part is completed from the germline J gene. The chain has TRBV13-1 and TRBJ2-7; TRBD2 might be the D (5 bases). CDR1 NSHNY and CDR2 SYGAGN come from the germline V gene. V dropped 2 bases and J dropped 4 bases, with 7 bases sitting between them. CDR3 length: 12 residues. The chain's CDR3 is CASSERTYEQYF. The sequenced part of the CDR3 DNA is TGTGCCAGCAGTGAGCGGACTTATGAACAGTAC.